This TCR beta chain originates from a study of T cell responses to AZD1222 COVID-19 vaccine. General observations from the study: Of the AZD1222 recipients, only 5 to 7 were seropositive at baseline. Repertoire collection took place solely once the T cell response had peaked. In a largely white British group with more females than males, clonal diversity was possibly underestimated.

This CDR3 region has 11 residues. Germline assignment: CDR1 MDHEN and CDR2 SYDVKM. Trimming cost V 2 bases and J 8 bases, with 6 bases left between them. Assay used: immunoSEQ multiplex PCR; TCRdb lists only in-frame clones, some missing. The sample has some 130,000 clones, less than 95% seen once. As for this clone: What it binds is unknown.

This sequence joins TRBV28 and TRBJ1-1; D is uncertain. Sequencing was performed on peripheral blood, taken on day 0 of AZD1222 vaccination. The clonotype comes from an adult in good health. The CDR3 spells CASSLVGEAFF. The CDR3 DNA sequence: TGTGCCAGCAGTTTAGTAGGGGAAGCTTTCTTT.